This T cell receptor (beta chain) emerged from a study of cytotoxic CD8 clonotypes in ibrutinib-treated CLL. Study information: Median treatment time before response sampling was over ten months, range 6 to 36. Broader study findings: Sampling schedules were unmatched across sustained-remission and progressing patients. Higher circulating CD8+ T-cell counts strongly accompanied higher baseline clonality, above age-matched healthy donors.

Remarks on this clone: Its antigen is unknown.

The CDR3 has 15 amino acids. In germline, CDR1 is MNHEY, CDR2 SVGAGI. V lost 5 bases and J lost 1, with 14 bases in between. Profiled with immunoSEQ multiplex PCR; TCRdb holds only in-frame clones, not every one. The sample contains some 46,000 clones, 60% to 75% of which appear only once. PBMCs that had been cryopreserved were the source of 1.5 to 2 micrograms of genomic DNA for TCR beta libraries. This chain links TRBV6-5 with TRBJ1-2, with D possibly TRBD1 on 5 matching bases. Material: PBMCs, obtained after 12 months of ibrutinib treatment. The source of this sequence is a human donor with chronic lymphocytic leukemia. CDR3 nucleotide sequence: TGTGCCAGCAGTGGGACGTGGGCGAGTAACTATGGCTACACCTTC. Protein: CASSGTWASNYGYTF.